This TCR beta chain is drawn from a study of T cell responses to AZD1222 COVID-19 vaccine. Sequencing was performed with immunoSEQ multiplex PCR; in TCRdb, only in-frame clones are kept and a portion is missing. The sample records about 130,000 clones, around 90% being singletons. Details on this clone: Its antigen is as yet unknown.

V was pared by 4 bases and J by 14 bases, with 16 bases between. CDR3 size: 13 residues. In germline, CDR1 is SGHDT, CDR2 YYEEEE. The study's findings and limits: Unmutated variant regions reportedly attract nearly half of all spike-specific TCRs. Mostly white British, mostly female donors; authors suggested clonal diversity may be underestimated. CD4 TCRs linked to vaccination spanned spike, dominating at 160-218 and 743-854.

The material was peripheral blood, obtained on day 0 of AZD1222 vaccination. The chain couples TRBV5-6 to TRBJ1-6, with D possibly TRBD1 on 5 matching bases. This TCR derives from an adult in good health. In nucleotides, the CDR3 is TGTGCCAGCAGCCCCGCGGGGGGACGTTCCCTCCACTTT. Protein: CASSPAGGRSLHF.